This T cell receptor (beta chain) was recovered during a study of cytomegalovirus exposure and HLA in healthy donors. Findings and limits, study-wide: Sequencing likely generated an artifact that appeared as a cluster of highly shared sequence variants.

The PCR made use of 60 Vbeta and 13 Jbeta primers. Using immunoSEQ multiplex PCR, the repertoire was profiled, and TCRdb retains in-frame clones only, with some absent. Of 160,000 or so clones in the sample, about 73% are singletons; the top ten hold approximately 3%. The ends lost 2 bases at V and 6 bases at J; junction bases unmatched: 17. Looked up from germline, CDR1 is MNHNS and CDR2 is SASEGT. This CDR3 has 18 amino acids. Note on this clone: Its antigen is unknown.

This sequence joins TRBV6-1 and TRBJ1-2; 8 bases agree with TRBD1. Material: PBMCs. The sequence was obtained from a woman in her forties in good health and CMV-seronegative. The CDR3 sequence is CASSEWGRGPTRRNGYTF. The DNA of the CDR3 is TGTGCCAGCAGTGAATGGGGCAGGGGGCCCACTCGCAGGAATGGCTACACCTTC.